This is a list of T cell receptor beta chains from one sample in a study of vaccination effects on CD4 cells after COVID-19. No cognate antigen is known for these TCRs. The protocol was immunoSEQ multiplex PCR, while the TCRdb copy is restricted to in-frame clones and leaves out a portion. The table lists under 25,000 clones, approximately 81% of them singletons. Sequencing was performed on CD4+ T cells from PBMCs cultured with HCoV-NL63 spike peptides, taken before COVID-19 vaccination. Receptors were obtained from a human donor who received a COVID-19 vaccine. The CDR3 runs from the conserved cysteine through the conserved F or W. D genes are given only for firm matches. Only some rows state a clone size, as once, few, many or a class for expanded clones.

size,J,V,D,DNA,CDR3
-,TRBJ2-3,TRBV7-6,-,TGTGCCAGCAGCTTAGCGGGGGCCAGCACAGATACGCAGTATTTT,CASSLAGASTDTQYF
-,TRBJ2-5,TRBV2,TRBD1,TGTGCCAGCAGTAGGGACAGGGGTGGAGAGACCCAGTACTTC,CASSRDRGGETQYF
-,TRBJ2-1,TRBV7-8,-,TGTGCCAGCTCCGGGGCCGTGGGGGAGCAGTTCTTC,CASSGAVGEQFF
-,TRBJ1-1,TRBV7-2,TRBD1,TGTGCCAGCAGCTTACAGGGGGCGCGTACTGAAGCTTTCTTT,CASSLQGARTEAFF
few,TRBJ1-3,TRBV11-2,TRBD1,TGTGCCAGCAGCTCACAGGGGACTGGAAACACCATATATTTT,CASSSQGTGNTIYF
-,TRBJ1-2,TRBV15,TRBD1,TGTGCCACCAGGATGCTCCTGACAGGGCTAGGGGGCTACACCTTC,CATRMLLTGLGGYTF
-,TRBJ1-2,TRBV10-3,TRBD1,TGTGCCATCAGTGACACCGGGACAGGCTTTTGGGGAGGTGGCTACACCTTC,CAISDTGTGFWGGGYTF
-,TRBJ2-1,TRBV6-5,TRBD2,TGTGCCAGCAGGCGGACTAGCGGGGATATATATGAGCAGTTCTTC,CASRRTSGDIYEQFF
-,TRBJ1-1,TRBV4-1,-,TGCGCCAGCAGGCGGGCCCTACTCATGAACACTGAAGCTTTCTTT,CASRRALLMNTEAFF
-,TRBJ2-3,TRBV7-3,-,TGTGCCAGCAGCTTAACCGGGCCAGATACGCAGTATTTT,CASSLTGPDTQYF
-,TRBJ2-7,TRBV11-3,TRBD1,TGTGCCAGACCGGGACAGGGGGGGATCGAGCAGTACTTC,CARPGQGGIEQYF
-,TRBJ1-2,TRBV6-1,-,TGTGCCAGCAGTGAAACAAAGTTAGGGGTCCCGCTGTATGGCTACACCTTC,CASSETKLGVPLYGYTF
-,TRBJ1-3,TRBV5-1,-,TGCGCCAGCAGCTTGCAAGGTAGCTCTGGAAACACCATATATTTT,CASSLQGSSGNTIYF
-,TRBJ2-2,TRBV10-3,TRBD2,TGTGCCATCAGTGGGTCCAGCGGGGACAACACCGGGGAGCTGTTTTTT,CAISGSSGDNTGELFF
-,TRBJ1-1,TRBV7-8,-,TGTGCCAGCAGCTGGCTCTACAGGGAGGTAATGACTGAAGCTTTCTTT,CASSWLYREVMTEAFF
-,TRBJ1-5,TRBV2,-,TGTGCCAGCACCACAGGGAATCAGCCCCAGCATTTT,CASTTGNQPQHF
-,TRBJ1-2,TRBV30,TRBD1,TGTGCCTGGAGTACACAGGGGGCGCCTGGCTACACCTTC,CAWSTQGAPGYTF
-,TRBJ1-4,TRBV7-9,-,TGTGCCAGCAGCCGACCGCCGAGGATTGAAAAACTGTTTTTT,CASSRPPRIEKLFF
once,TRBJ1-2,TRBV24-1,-,TGTGCCACCAGTGATGGAATCGGAGGGGTGAACGGCTACACCTTC,CATSDGIGGVNGYTF
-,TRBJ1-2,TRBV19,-,TGTGCCAGTAGTACCGGTCGAGATGGCTACACCTTC,CASSTGRDGYTF
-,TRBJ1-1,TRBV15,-,TGTGCCACCAGCAGAGATCTAGCCGGGGACACTGAAGCTTTCTTT,CATSRDLAGDTEAFF
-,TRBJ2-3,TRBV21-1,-,TGTGCCAGCATCCCACTAGCGGCTAGCACAGATACGCAGTATTTT,CASIPLAASTDTQYF
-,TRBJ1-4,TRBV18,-,TGTGCCAGCTCACCAGGGGCAACTAATGAAAAACTGTTTTTT,CASSPGATNEKLFF
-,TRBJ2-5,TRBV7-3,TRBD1,TGTGCCAGCAGCTCGACAGGGACCGAGACCCAGTACTTC,CASSSTGTETQYF
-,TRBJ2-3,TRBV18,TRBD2,TGTGCCAGCTCACGACTAGCTGACACAGATACGCAGTATTTT,CASSRLADTDTQYF
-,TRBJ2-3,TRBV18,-,TGTGCCAGCTCACCACCTCGCGCAAGTTCCCCATTTAGCACAGATACGCAGTATTTT,CASSPPRASSPFSTDTQYF
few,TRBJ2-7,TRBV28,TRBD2,TGTGCCAGCACTATTAGCGGGAGGAACTACGAGCAGTACTTC,CASTISGRNYEQYF
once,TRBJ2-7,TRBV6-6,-,TGTGCCAGCAGTTACCCACAGACGTACGAGCAGTACTTC,CASSYPQTYEQYF
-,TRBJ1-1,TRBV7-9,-,TGTGCCAGCAGGTCAGACACGCCGAACACTGAAGCTTTCTTT,CASRSDTPNTEAFF
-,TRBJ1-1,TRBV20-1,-,TGCAGTGCTAGGGGCCCTGGGGAAGCTTTCTTT,CSARGPGEAFF
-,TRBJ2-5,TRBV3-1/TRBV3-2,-,TGTGCCAGCAGCCAAGGCAGCCAAGAGACCCAGTACTTC,CASSQGSQETQYF
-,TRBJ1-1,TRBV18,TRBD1,TGTGCCAGCTCACCTACAGGGGGCGTCACTGAAGCTTTCTTT,CASSPTGGVTEAFF
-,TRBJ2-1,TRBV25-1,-,TGTGCCAGCAGTAAAAGCGGGCCCTACAATGAGCAGTTCTTC,CASSKSGPYNEQFF
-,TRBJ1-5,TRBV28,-,TGTGCCAGCAGTACCTCCTGGGGGGGGTTCAATCAGCCCCAGCATTTT,CASSTSWGGFNQPQHF
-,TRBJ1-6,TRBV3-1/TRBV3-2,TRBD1,TGTGCCAGCAGCCAACTTGGGCGACAGGGGAATTCACCCCTCCACTTT,CASSQLGRQGNSPLHF
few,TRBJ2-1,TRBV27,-,TGTGCCAGCAGTACCGGCTGGGGGAAGGTGTCCTACAATGAGCAGTTCTTC,CASSTGWGKVSYNEQFF
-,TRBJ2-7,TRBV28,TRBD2,TGTGCCAGCAGTTTGGGACTAGGTCTCTTGGAGCAGTACTTC,CASSLGLGLLEQYF
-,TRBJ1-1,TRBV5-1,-,TGCGCCAGCAGCTTGGCCGCGGGCGGGACTGAAGCTTTCTTT,CASSLAAGGTEAFF
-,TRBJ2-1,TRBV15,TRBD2,TGTGCCACCAGCAGAGAGGTCCTAGCGGGAGGTAGGGATGAGCAGTTCTTC,CATSREVLAGGRDEQFF
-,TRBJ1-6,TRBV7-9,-,TGTGCCAGCAGCTTCCGGGACAACTCCTATAATTCACCCCTCCACTTT,CASSFRDNSYNSPLHF
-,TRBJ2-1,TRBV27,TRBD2,TGTGCCAGCAGGACTAGCGTGATGGGATTGAATGAGCAGTTCTTC,CASRTSVMGLNEQFF
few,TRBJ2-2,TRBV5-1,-,TGCGCCAGCAGCTTGGGTGGAGGGAGTACCGGGGAGCTGTTTTTT,CASSLGGGSTGELFF
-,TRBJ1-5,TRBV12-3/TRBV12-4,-,TGTGCCAGCAGTTTTTTTGAGGGGGGGCCCCAGCATTTT,CASSFFEGGPQHF
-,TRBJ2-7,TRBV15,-,TGTGCCACCAGCAGAGATGTGGGAGCCTACGAGCAGTACTTC,CATSRDVGAYEQYF
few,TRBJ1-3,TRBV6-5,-,TGTGCCAGCAGTTACTCTGCACTGAGCTCTGGAAACACCATATATTTT,CASSYSALSSGNTIYF
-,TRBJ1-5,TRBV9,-,TGTGCCAGCAGCGTAGGGACGATAGGCAATCAGCCCCAGCATTTT,CASSVGTIGNQPQHF
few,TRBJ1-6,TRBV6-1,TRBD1,TGTGCCAGCAGTGTCTCGACAGGGGGCATAGGTTCACCCCTCCACTTT,CASSVSTGGIGSPLHF
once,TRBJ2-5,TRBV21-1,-,TGTGCCAGCAGCAAAGGGGACGGCCCTTCCTACCAAGAGACCCAGTACTTC,CASSKGDGPSYQETQYF
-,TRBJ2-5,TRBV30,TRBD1,TGTGCCTGGAGTCCAGGGACAGGGCGGGAGACCCAGTACTTC,CAWSPGTGRETQYF
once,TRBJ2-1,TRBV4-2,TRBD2,TGTGCCAGCAGCCAAGATTTTACTAGCGGGAACGAGCAGTTCTTC,CASSQDFTSGNEQFF
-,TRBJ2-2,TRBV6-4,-,TGTGCCAGCAGTGATGTAGCGGACACCGGGGAGCTGTTTTTT,CASSDVADTGELFF
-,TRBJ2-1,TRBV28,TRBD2,TGTGCCAGCAGTTTACCCCCGGGACTAGCGGGTGGTGAGCAGTTCTTC,CASSLPPGLAGGEQFF
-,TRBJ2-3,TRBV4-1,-,TGCGCCAGCAGCCAACGCGACAAGGTAGCAGATACGCAGTATTTT,CASSQRDKVADTQYF
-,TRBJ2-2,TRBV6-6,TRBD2,TGTGCCAGCAGGGGAACTAGCGGGGGGAACACCGGGGAGCTGTTTTTT,CASRGTSGGNTGELFF
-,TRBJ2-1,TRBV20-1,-,TGCAGTGCTAGTCGTCAGGGAATAAACAATGAGCAGTTCTTC,CSASRQGINNEQFF
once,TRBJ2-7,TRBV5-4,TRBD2,TGTGCCAGCAGCTCGACCGGGACTAACTCCTACGAGCAGTACTTC,CASSSTGTNSYEQYF
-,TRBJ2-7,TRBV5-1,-,TGCGCCAGCAGCTTGGACCTAACAGGGAGTCAGTACGAGCAGTACTTC,CASSLDLTGSQYEQYF
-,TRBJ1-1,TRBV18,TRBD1,TGTGCCAGCTCAAGAGGGGGCCGGAACACTGAAGCTTTCTTT,CASSRGGRNTEAFF
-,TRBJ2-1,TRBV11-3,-,TGTGCCAGCAGCTTAGAGTCATGGGACACATACAATGAGCAGTTCTTC,CASSLESWDTYNEQFF